This TCR beta chain is drawn from a study of patients and donors after allogeneic stem cell transplantation. TCRdb re-called the RT-PCR reads with MiXCR, one entry per CDR3 protein. This sample has approximately 33,000 distinct CDR3 sequences; around 7% occur once, and the top ten carry roughly 34%. The junction had 8 bases not matched to a gene; V was cut back by 3 bases and J by 3 bases. This CDR3 has 16 amino acids. Germline lookup yields CDR1 SGHRS and CDR2 YFSETQ. The receptor's source is a human donor who was either an allogeneic HSCT recipient or a stem cell or donor lymphocyte infusion donor (not recorded which). It is not recorded whose cells these are; they may come from a transplant donor. Source material: blood, either unsorted or a sorted T cell fraction (not recorded which). The chain carries TRBV5-1 and TRBJ2-7; 11 nucleotides match TRBD2. The CDR3 region has the DNA TGCGCCAGCAGCTCGAACCGAGGGACTAGCGGCTACGAGCAGTACTTC. Protein product: CASSSNRGTSGYEQYF.